This T cell receptor (beta chain) was recovered during a study of blood T cell repertoires in COVID-19. Study information: Sites in the United States, Italy and Spain provided acute and convalescent COVID-19 samples. T cells, B-cell-depleted T cells, or PBMCs supplied cDNA or gDNA.

Among Cohort 3 donors, those recovered had two negative PCRs, clearance, or symptom resolution. Data came from immunoSEQ multiplex PCR; TCRdb stores just in-frame clones and leaves some out. Of about 180,000 clones in the sample, 88% were seen once. Deletions cut 4 bases from V and 3 bases from J, with 10 bases between. Germline CDR1 reads LNHDA; CDR2 reads SQIVND (reference sequence). The CDR3 is 13 amino acids. The receptor was derived from a woman between 18 and 29 years old who had recovered from COVID-19. The V and J genes are TRBV19 and TRBJ2-7; D is ambiguous. Sequenced sample: PBMCs or T cells enriched from blood (not recorded which). The CDR3 bases are TGTGCCAGTAGTACCGGAGTTGGCTACGAGCAGTACTTC. Its protein is CASSTGVGYEQYF.